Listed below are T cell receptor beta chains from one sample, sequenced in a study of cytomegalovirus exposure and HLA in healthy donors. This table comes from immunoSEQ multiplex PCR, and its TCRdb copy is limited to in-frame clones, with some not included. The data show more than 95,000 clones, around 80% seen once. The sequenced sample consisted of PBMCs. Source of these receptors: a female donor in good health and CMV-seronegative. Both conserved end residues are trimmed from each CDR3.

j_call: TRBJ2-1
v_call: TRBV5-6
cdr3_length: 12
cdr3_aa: ASSSGGKYNEQF

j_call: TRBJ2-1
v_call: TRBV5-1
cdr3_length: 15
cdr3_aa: ASSLYSSRGSYNEQF

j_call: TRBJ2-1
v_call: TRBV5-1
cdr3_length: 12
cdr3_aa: ASSPGTSFNEQF

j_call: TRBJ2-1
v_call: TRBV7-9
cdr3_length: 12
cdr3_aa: ASTSGQGSNEQF

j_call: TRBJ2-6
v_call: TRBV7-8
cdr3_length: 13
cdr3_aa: ASSLLYSGANGLT

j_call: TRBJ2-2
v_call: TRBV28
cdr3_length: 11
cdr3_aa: ASIQGNTGELF

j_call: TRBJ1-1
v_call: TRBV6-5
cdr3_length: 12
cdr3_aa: ASCRVGQNTEAF

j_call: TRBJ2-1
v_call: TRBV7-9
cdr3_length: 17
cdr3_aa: ASSLGSGGGLADYNEQF

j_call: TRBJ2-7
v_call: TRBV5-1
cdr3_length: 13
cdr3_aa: ASSGGTSGRNEQY

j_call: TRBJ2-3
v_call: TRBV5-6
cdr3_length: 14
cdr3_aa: ASSPLTGQAGDTQY

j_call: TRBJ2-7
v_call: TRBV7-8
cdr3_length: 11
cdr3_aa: ASSPPGGCEQY

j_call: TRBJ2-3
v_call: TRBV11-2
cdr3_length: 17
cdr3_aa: ASSLALAGVISLTDTQY

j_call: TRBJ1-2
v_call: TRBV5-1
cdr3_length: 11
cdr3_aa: ASSLIRDYGYT

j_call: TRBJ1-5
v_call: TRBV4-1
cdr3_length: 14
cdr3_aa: ASSQGQGISNQPQH

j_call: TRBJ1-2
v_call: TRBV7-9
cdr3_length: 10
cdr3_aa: SSSSTGPAYT

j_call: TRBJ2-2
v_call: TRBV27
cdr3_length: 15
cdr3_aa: ASTSQKGQGFTGELF

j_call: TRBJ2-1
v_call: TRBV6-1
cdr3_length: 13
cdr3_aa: ASSVGTSGLDEQF

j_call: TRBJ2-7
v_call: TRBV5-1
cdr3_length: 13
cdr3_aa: ASRPQGMISYEQY

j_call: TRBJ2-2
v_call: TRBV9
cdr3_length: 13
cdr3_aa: ASSARTGRAGELF

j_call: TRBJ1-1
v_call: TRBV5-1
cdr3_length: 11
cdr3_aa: ASSLMRNTEAF

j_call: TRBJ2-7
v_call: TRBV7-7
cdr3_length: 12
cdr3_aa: ASSLVHGAYEQY

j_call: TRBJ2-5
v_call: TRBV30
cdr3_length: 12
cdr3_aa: AWSVGTIQGTQY

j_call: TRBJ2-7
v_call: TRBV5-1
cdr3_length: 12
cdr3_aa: ASSPAQGLDEQY

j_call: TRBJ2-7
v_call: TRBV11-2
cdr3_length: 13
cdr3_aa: ASSQTTGGSYEQY

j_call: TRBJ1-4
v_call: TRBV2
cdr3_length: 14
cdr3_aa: ASSDRGQGTNEKLF

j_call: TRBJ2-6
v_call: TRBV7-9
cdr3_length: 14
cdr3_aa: ASSTRQHRAANVLT

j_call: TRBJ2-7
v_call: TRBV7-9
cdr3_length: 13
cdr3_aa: SSSPLAGGTHEQY

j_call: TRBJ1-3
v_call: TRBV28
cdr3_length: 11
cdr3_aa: ASSRHDGNTIY

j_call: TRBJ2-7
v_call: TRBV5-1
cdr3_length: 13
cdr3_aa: ASSLVGTGSYEQY